This T cell receptor (beta chain) appears in the sequencing data of a study of control samples from healthy donors and cancer patients. Generated by immunoSEQ multiplex PCR, the TCRdb table keeps only in-frame clones and is missing some. The repertoire holds some 74,000 clones, with about 94% as singletons. The CDR3 has 17 amino acids. V lost 0 bases to trimming and J lost 0 bases; unmatched junction nucleotides: 6. Germline CDR1 MNHEY, CDR2 SVGEGT. The receptor was isolated from a woman between 25 and 40 years old in good health. Sequenced material: blood. V and J are TRBV6-2 or TRBV6-3 and TRBJ2-5; 8 bases align to TRBD2. DNA of the CDR3: TGTGCCAGCAGTTACTCGATCCAGCGGGGGAACCAAGAGACCCAGTACTTC. Amino acids: CASSYSIQRGNQETQYF.